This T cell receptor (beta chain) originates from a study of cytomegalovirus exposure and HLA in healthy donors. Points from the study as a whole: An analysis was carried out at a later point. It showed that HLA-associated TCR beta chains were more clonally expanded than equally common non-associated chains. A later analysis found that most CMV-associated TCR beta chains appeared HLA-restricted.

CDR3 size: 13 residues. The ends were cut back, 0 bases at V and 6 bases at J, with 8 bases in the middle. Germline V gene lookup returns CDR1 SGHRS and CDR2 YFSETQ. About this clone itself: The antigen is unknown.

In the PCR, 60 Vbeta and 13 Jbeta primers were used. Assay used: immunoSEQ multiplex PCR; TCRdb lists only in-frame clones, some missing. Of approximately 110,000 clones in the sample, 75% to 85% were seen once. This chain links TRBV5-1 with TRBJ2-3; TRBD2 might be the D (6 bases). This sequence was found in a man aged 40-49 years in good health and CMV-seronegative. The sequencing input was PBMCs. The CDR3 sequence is CASSLVGGDTQYF. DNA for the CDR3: TGCGCCAGCAGCTTGGTCGGGGGTGATACGCAGTATTTT. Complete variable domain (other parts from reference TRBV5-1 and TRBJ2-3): KAGVTQTPRYLIKTRGQQVTLSCSPISGHRSVSWYQQTPGQGLQFLFEYFSETQRNKGNFPGRFSGRQFSNSRSEMNVSTLELGDSALYLCASSLVGGDTQYFGPGTRLTVL.